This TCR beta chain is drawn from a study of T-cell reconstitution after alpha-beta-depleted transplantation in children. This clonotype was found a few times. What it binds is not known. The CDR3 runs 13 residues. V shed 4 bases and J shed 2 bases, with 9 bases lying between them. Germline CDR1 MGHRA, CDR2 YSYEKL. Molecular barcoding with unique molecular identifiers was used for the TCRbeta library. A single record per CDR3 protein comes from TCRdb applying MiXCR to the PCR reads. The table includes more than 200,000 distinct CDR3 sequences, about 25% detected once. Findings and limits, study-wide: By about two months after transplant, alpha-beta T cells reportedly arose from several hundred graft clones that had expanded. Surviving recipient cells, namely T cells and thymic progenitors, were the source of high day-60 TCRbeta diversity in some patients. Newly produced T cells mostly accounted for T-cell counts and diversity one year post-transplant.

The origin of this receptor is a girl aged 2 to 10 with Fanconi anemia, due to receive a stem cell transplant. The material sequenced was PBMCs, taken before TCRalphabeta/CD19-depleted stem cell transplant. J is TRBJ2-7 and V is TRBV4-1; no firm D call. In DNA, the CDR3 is TGCGCCAGCAGCCCTGGATTCACCTACGAGCAGTACTTC. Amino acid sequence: CASSPGFTYEQYF.